This is a list of T cell receptor beta chains from one sample in a study of blood T cells in healthy people across ages. TCRdb called the 5' RACE reads again in MiXCR, with one record for every CDR3 protein. The sample records 870,000 or so distinct CDR3 sequences, 29% being singletons. The source material was blood. These receptors all come from a woman older than 75 in good health. The CDR3 runs from the conserved cysteine through the conserved F or W. The order of the fields is V gene, clone size, J gene, D gene, CDR3 protein, CDR3 DNA. The D gene is left open where the match is weak. Clone size is shown for a subset of rows, as once, few, many or a class of expanded clone.

TRBV4-2	-	TRBJ1-4	-	CASSQEPGVTNEKLFF	TGTGCCAGCAGCCAAGAACCAGGAGTAACTAATGAAAAACTGTTTTTT
TRBV27	few	TRBJ1-5	-	CASSSGLLSNQPQHF	TGTGCCAGCAGTTCGGGACTTCTGAGCAATCAGCCCCAGCATTTT
TRBV11-2	few	TRBJ2-7	-	CASRVGLAFYEQYF	TGTGCCAGCAGGGTTGGGCTGGCATTCTACGAGCAGTACTTC
TRBV7-2	many	TRBJ2-4	TRBD1	CASSSQGLAKNIQYF	TGTGCCAGCAGCTCACAGGGGCTGGCCAAAAACATTCAGTACTTC
TRBV30	-	TRBJ1-6	-	CAWKRRGAASYNSPPHF	TGTGCCTGGAAACGTAGAGGGGCAGCGTCCTATAATTCACCCCCCCACTTT
TRBV12-3/TRBV12-4	many	TRBJ2-7	TRBD1	CASSTSTGSEQYF	TGTGCCAGCAGTACCTCGACAGGGTCCGAGCAGTACTTC
TRBV20-1	many	TRBJ2-5	-	CSARGSGQETQYF	TGCAGTGCTAGAGGTAGCGGCCAAGAGACCCAGTACTTC
TRBV20-1	many	TRBJ1-2	TRBD1	CSARGGTANYGYTF	TGCAGTGCTAGAGGTGGGACAGCTAACTATGGCTACACCTTC
TRBV12-3/TRBV12-4	-	TRBJ2-3	-	CASSCMQADTQYF	TGTGCCAGCAGTTGTATGCAGGCAGATACGCAGTATTTT
TRBV7-9	many	TRBJ2-1	TRBD1	CASSSDRGGLGGSYNEQFF	TGTGCCAGCAGCTCGGACAGGGGGGGCCTTGGGGGCTCCTACAATGAGCAGTTCTTC
TRBV6-1	many	TRBJ1-2	-	CASSEMGLKKYGYTF	TGTGCCAGCAGTGAAATGGGACTGAAAAAGTATGGCTACACCTTC
TRBV5-5	-	TRBJ1-6	-	CASSWEAEGSPLHF	TGTGCCAGCAGCTGGGAAGCAGAAGGTTCACCCCTCCACTTT
TRBV6-8	many	TRBJ2-1	TRBD2	CASGAGEGFF	TGTGCCAGCGGGGCCGGGGAGGGGTTCTTC
TRBV9	many	TRBJ2-3	TRBD1	CASSHKDRVTDTQYF	TGTGCCAGCAGCCATAAAGACAGGGTAACAGATACGCAGTATTTT
TRBV5-1	-	TRBJ2-5	TRBD1	CASKQGSGAGTQYF	TGCGCCAGTAAACAGGGGTCGGGTGCAGGGACCCAGTACTTC
TRBV11-3	-	TRBJ2-1	-	CASSFLTGFVEQFF	TGTGCCAGCAGCTTTTTGACTGGGTTCGTTGAGCAGTTCTTC
TRBV7-2	-	TRBJ2-2	-	CASSLGIYTGELFF	TGTGCCAGCAGCCTCGGGATTTACACCGGGGAGCTGTTTTTT
TRBV5-1	many	TRBJ1-2	-	CASSLDPGTYGYTF	TGCGCCAGCAGCTTGGATCCCGGGACCTATGGCTACACCTTC
TRBV6-5	-	TRBJ1-5	-	CASSYSKGYNQPQHF	TGTGCCAGCAGTTACTCGAAGGGGTACAATCAGCCCCAGCATTTT
TRBV19	few	TRBJ2-7	-	CASSTHVAYEQYF	TGTGCCAGTAGTACCCACGTGGCTTACGAGCAGTACTTC
TRBV7-9	many	TRBJ2-7	-	CASSLLGLYEQYF	TGTGCCAGCAGCTTATTGGGGCTTTACGAGCAGTACTTC
TRBV4-1	many	TRBJ1-5	TRBD1	CASSQAGGTGGQPQHF	TGCGCCAGCAGCCAAGCGGGTGGGACAGGGGGTCAGCCCCAGCATTTT
TRBV5-1	many	TRBJ2-3	-	CASSSDRPTDTQYF	TGCGCCAGCAGCTCCGACAGGCCCACAGATACGCAGTATTTT
TRBV7-8	many	TRBJ2-4	-	CASSLRSGQGTLAKNIQYF	TGTGCCAGCAGCTTAAGGTCTGGGCAGGGGACCTTAGCCAAAAACATTCAGTACTTC
TRBV2	many	TRBJ2-1	-	CASSELGSQFF	TGTGCCAGCAGTGAACTGGGATCCCAGTTCTTC
TRBV20-1	-	TRBJ2-3	TRBD1	CSAQKGTVYSNQPQYF	TGCAGTGCCCAGAAGGGGACAGTTTATAGCAATCAGCCCCAGTATTTT
TRBV20-1	few	TRBJ2-4	-	CSARDGGYRGGEQYF	TGCAGTGCTAGAGACGGGGGCTACCGTGGAGGGGAGCAGTACTTC
TRBV20-1	few	TRBJ2-2	TRBD2	CSARTSGGAGTGELFF	TGCAGTGCCCGGACTAGCGGGGGGGCCGGCACCGGGGAGCTGTTTTTT
TRBV12-3/TRBV12-4	-	TRBJ2-3	TRBD2	CATLPQAGGPNTQYF	TGTGCCACACTTCCTCAAGCGGGGGGGCCGAATACGCAGTATTTT
TRBV5-1	many	TRBJ1-2	-	CASRIEHPGGYTF	TGCGCCAGCAGGATTGAACACCCGGGAGGCTACACCTTC
TRBV5-5	-	TRBJ2-7	TRBD2	CASSPRSGGALYEQYF	TGTGCCAGCAGCCCTCGTAGCGGGGGGGCTCTCTACGAGCAGTACTTC
TRBV27	-	TRBJ2-3	-	CASSLTLVRSDTQYF	TGTGCCAGCAGTTTAACCTTGGTGCGGTCAGATACGCAGTATTTT
TRBV27	few	TRBJ2-7	TRBD2	CASSLSRLAGGQNEQYF	TGTGCCAGCAGTTTATCCCGCCTAGCGGGGGGGCAGAATGAGCAGTACTTC
TRBV10-3	many	TRBJ1-1	-	CAIRAQQNTEAFF	TGTGCCATCAGGGCGCAGCAGAACACTGAAGCTTTCTTT
TRBV7-9	-	TRBJ1-1	-	CASSRPAQSSEAFF	TGTGCCAGCAGCAGGCCAGCCCAGTCCTCTGAAGCTTTCTTT
TRBV11-2	-	TRBJ1-3	-	CASSVRVVNTIYF	TGTGCCAGCAGCGTCCGAGTAGTAAACACCATATATTTT
TRBV30	-	TRBJ2-6	-	CAWSVPGANVLTF	TGTGCCTGGAGTGTTCCTGGGGCCAACGTCCTGACTTTC
TRBV4-3	-	TRBJ2-5	-	CASSQDWWGGSYNEQYF	TGCGCCAGCAGCCAAGATTGGTGGGGTGGCTCCTACAATGAGCAGTACTTC
TRBV20-1	many	TRBJ1-2	TRBD1	CSANGLTGGDGYTF	TGCAGTGCTAATGGCTTAACAGGGGGCGATGGCTACACCTTC
TRBV7-9	-	TRBJ1-5	-	CASSLTVGGRNQPQHF	TGTGCCAGCAGCTTAACGGTCGGCGGACGCAATCAGCCCCAGCATTTT
TRBV6-5	few	TRBJ1-5	TRBD1	CASRPDRAGNQPQHF	TGTGCCAGCAGACCCGACAGGGCGGGCAATCAGCCCCAGCATTTT
TRBV11-2	-	TRBJ2-1	-	CASSFGNRGSNEQFF	TGTGCCAGCAGCTTTGGGAATAGGGGTAGCAATGAGCAGTTCTTC